This T cell receptor beta chain is from a study of shared clonotypes between healthy human individuals. Overall study: Participating donors consisted of two women and a few men aged 18 to 49.

Assay used: immunoSEQ multiplex PCR; TCRdb lists only in-frame clones, some missing. The table records approximately 2,000,000 clones, 85% to 95% of them present only once. Among the donors, all were Caucasian adults who lived in Nashville, Tennessee. Findings of the study overall: Incompleteness in sorted-subset sequencing, despite large depth, was shown by rarefaction.

V was trimmed by 2 bases and J by 7 bases, leaving 18 bases between them. CDR1 and CDR2 from the germline V gene are MGHRA and YSYEKL. This CDR3 region has 16 residues. Notes on this clone: Its antigen is as yet unknown.

The chain is built from TRBV4-1 and TRBJ2-1; D unresolved. The sample comprised naive CD4+ T cells from PBMCs. Subset in this sample: CD45RA+ positively selected. The TCR comes from a man between 18 and 29 years old in good health. Some clones in this sample may be carry-over from other donors' samples. The CDR3 bases are TGCGCCAGCAGCCAATTGAATACCATTATGTTGAATGAGCAGTTCTTC. Amino acids: CASSQLNTIMLNEQFF.